This T cell receptor (beta chain) came from a study of cytomegalovirus exposure and HLA in healthy donors. Across the whole study: Around 83% of around 400 genotyped donors fell in the Caucasian-associated ancestry cluster.

The study, taken as a whole, reports: Because they were indistinguishable, some V segments, including TRBV6-2 and TRBV6-3, were excluded. What a later analysis reportedly showed was that an Asian-associated ancestry cluster had fewer N-insertions than the roughly 700-donor mean. The study put roughly 160 TCR beta chains on its list as cytomegalovirus-associated.

In this sample, this clone turned up a few times. Its specificity is unknown. The CDR3 length is 15 residues. Germline CDR1 MNHEY, CDR2 SVGAGI. Trimming removed 2 bases from V and 5 bases from J; junction bases left unmatched: 5. Primers included in the PCR were 60 Vbeta and 13 Jbeta primers. TCRdb's table, derived via immunoSEQ multiplex PCR, lists solely in-frame clones and lacks some. This sample has some 120,000 clones; less than 75% occur once, and the top ten carry less than 2.5%. The chain joins TRBV6-5 to TRBJ2-2, with 7 bases lining up with TRBD1. The source material was PBMCs. The TCR originated in a woman aged 40 to 49 in good health and CMV-seropositive. The CDR3 sequence: CASSYEDRKTGELFF. The CDR3 bases are TGTGCCAGCAGTTACGAGGACAGGAAAACCGGGGAGCTGTTTTTT.